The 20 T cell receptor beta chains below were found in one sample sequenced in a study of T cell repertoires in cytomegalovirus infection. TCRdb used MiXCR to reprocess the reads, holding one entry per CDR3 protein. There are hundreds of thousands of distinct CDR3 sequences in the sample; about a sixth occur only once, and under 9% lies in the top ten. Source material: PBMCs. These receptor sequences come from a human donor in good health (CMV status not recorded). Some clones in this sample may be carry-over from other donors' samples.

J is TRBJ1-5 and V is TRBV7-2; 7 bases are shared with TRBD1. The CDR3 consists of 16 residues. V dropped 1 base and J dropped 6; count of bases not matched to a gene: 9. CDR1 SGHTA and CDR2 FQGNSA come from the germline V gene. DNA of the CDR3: TGTGCCAGCAGCTTAGGACCCACAGGGGTGGGTCAGCCCCAGCATTTT. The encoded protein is CASSLGPTGVGQPQHF.

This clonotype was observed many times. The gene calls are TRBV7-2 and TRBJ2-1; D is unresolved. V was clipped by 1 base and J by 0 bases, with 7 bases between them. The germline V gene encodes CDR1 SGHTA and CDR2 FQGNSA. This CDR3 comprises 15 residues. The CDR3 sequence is CASSLGPSSYNEQFF. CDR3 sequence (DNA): TGTGCCAGCAGCTTAGGCCCGAGCTCCTACAATGAGCAGTTCTTC.

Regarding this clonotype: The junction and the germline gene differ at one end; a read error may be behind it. The CDR3 DNA follows: TGTGCCAGCTCACCACCGAACCAGCGGAACGCCGGGGAGCTGTTTTTT. This gives the protein CASSPPNQRNAGELFF. The chain employs TRBV18 and TRBJ2-2, with a possible D match to TRBD2 (5 bases). The CDR3 has 16 amino acids. Looked up from germline, CDR1 is KGHSH and CDR2 is LQKENI.

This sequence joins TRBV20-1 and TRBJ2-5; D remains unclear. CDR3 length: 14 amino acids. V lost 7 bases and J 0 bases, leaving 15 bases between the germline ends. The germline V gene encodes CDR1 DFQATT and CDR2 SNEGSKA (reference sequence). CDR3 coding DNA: TGCAGTGGGACCCAGCTCATGTACCAAGAGACCCAGTACTTC. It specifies CSGTQLMYQETQYF.

DNA of the CDR3: TGCGCCAGCAGTAGGGCGGTTCTGAACACTGAAGCTTTCTTT. This gives the protein CASSRAVLNTEAFF. This chain connects TRBV5-1 to TRBJ1-1, with D uncertain. The V gene's germline CDR1 is SGHRS and CDR2 YFSETQ. Trimming took off 5 bases at V and 0 bases at J, with 11 bases between the two ends. This CDR3 contains 14 residues.

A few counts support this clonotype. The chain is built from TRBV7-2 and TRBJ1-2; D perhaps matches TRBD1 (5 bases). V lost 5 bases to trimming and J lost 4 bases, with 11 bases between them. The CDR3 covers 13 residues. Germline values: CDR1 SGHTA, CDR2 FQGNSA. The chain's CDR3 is CASSPGGLYGYTF. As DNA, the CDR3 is TGTGCCAGCAGCCCTGGGGGACTCTATGGCTACACCTTC.

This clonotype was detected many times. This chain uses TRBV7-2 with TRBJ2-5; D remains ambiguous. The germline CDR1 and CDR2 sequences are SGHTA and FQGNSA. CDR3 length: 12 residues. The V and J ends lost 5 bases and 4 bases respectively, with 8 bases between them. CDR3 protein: CASSVYGETQYF. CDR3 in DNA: TGTGCCAGCAGCGTATACGGAGAGACCCAGTACTTC.

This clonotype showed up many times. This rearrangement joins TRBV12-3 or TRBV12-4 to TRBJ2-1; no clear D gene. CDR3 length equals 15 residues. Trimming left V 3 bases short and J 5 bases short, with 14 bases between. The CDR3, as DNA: TGTGCCAGCAGTTTTTGGACCAACCCAGACAATGAGCAGTTCTTC. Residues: CASSFWTNPDNEQFF.

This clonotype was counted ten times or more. This CDR3 reads CASSKAALAGNTIYF. DNA for the CDR3: TGTGCCAGCTCGAAGGCAGCCCTCGCTGGAAACACCATATATTTT. The J gene is TRBJ1-3, the V gene TRBV7-2; D remains ambiguous. The CDR3 has 15 amino acids. Trimming cost V 8 bases and J 2 bases, with 16 bases left between them. Germline-derived CDR1 and CDR2 are SGHTA and FQGNSA.

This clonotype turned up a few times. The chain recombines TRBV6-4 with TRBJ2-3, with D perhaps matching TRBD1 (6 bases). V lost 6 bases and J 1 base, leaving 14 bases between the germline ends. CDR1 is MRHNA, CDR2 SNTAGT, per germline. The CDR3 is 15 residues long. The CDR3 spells CASSPRGFGTDTQYF. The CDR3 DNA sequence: TGTGCCAGCAGCCCTAGGGGGTTCGGCACAGATACGCAGTATTTT.

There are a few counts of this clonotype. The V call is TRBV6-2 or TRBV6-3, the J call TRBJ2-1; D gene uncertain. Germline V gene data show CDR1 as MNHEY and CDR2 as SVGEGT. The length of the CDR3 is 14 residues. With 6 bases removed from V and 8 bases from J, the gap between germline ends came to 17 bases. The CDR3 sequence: CASSLLWQDHEQFF. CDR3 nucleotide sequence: TGTGCCAGCAGCTTACTTTGGCAGGACCATGAGCAGTTCTTC.

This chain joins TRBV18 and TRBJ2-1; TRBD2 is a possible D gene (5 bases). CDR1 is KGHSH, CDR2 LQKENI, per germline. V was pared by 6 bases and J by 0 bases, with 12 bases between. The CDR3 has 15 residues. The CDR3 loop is CASSPGNPSYNEQFF. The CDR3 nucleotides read TGTGCCAGCTCCCCCGGGAACCCCTCCTACAATGAGCAGTTCTTC.

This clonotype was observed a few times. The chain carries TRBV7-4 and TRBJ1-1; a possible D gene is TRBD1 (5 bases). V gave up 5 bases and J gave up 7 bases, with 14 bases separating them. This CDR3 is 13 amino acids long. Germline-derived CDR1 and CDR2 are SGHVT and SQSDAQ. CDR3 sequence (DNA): TGTGCCAGCAGCAAGAGACAGACCGATGAAGCTTTCTTT. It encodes CASSKRQTDEAFF.

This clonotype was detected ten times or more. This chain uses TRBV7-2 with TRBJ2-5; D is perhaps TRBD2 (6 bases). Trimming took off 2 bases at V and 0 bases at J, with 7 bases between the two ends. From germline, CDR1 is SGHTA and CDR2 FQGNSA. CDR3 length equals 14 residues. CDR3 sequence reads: CASSLRGDQETQYF. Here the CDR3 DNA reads TGTGCCAGCAGCTTACGCGGGGACCAAGAGACCCAGTACTTC.

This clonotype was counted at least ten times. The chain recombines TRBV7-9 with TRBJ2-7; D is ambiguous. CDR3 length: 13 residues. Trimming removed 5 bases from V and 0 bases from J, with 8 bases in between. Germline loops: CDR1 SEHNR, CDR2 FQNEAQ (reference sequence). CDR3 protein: CASSTQSSYEQYF. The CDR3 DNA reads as TGTGCCAGCAGCACCCAAAGCTCCTACGAGCAGTACTTC. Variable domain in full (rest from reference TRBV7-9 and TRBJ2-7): DTGVSQNPRHKITKRGQNVTFRCDPISEHNRLYWYRQTLGQGPEFLTYFQNEAQLEKSRLLSDRFSAERPKGSFSTLEIQRTEQGDSAMYLCASSTQSSYEQYFGPGTRLTVT.

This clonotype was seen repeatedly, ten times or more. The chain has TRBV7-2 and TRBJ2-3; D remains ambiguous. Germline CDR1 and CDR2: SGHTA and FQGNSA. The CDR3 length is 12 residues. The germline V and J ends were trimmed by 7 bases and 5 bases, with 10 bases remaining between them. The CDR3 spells CASIRAGDTQYF. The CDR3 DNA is TGTGCCAGCATCCGGGCCGGAGATACGCAGTATTTT.

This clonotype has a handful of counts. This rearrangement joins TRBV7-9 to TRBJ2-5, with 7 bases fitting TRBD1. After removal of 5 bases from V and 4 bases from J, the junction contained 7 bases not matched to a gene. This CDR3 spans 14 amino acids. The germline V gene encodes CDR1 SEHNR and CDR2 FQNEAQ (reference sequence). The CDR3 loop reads CASSIRTGRETQYF. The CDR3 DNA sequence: TGTGCCAGCAGCATCCGGACAGGCCGAGAGACCCAGTACTTC.

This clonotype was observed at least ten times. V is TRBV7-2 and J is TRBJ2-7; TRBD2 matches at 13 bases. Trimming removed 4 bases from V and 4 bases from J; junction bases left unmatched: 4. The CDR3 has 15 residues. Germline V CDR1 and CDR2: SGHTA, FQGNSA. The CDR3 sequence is CASSSELAGGYEQYF. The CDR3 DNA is TGTGCCAGCAGCTCGGAACTAGCGGGAGGGTACGAGCAGTACTTC.

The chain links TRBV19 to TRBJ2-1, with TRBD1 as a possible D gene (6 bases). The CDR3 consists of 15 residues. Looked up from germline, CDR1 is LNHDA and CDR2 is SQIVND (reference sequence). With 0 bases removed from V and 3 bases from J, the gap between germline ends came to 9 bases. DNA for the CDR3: TGTGCCAGTAGTATAGAAGGGGACAACTACAATGAGCAGTTCTTC. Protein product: CASSIEGDNYNEQFF.

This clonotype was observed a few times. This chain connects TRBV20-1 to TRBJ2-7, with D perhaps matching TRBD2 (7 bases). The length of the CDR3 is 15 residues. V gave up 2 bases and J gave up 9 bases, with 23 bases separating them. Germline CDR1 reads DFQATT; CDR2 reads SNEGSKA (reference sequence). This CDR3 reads CSARPLLGRGYMQYF. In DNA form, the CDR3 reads TGCAGTGCTAGACCCTTACTTGGGAGGGGGTATATGCAGTACTTC.